This is a list of T cell receptor beta chains from one sample in a study of blood T cell repertoires in COVID-19. TCRdb's copy holds only in-frame clones and misses some; the assay was immunoSEQ multiplex PCR. This table holds hundreds of thousands of clones, roughly 85% found once. Input material: peripheral blood. These receptors were collected from a woman in her sixties or seventies with active or convalescent COVID-19. Both conserved end residues are part of each CDR3. The D gene is left open where the match is weak. The size field is filled for only some rows; it gives once, few, many or a size class.

j_gene: TRBJ1-1; d_gene: TRBD1; abundance: .; v_gene: TRBV7-6; CDR3nt: TGTGCCAGCAGCCGGACAGGGGATCAGAACACTGAAGCTTTCTTT; CDR3aa: CASSRTGDQNTEAFF
j_gene: TRBJ2-7; d_gene: .; abundance: once; v_gene: TRBV10-2; CDR3nt: TGCGCCAGCATCAGGGACTGGCACTTAGACGAGCAGTACTTC; CDR3aa: CASIRDWHLDEQYF
j_gene: TRBJ2-2; d_gene: TRBD2; abundance: once; v_gene: TRBV3-1/TRBV3-2; CDR3nt: TGTGCCAGCAGCCAATTAGGCGGGGGGGCCGACACCGGGGAGCTGTTTTTT; CDR3aa: CASSQLGGGADTGELFF
j_gene: TRBJ2-7; d_gene: .; abundance: .; v_gene: TRBV10-3; CDR3nt: TGTGCCAGCAGGAACATTCAGGGGGAGCAGTACTTC; CDR3aa: CASRNIQGEQYF
j_gene: TRBJ2-7; d_gene: TRBD1; abundance: .; v_gene: TRBV28; CDR3nt: TGTGCCAGCAGCAGGGGGTACGAGCAGTACTTC; CDR3aa: CASSRGYEQYF
j_gene: TRBJ1-2; d_gene: .; abundance: .; v_gene: TRBV4-2; CDR3nt: TGTGCCAGCAGCCAAGAATCAGGGCGTACTGGCTACACCTTC; CDR3aa: CASSQESGRTGYTF
j_gene: TRBJ2-3; d_gene: .; abundance: .; v_gene: TRBV13; CDR3nt: TGTGCCAGCAGTTATACAGGGTACCTTAACTTTAGCACAGATACGCAGTATTTT; CDR3aa: CASSYTGYLNFSTDTQYF
j_gene: TRBJ1-1; d_gene: .; abundance: .; v_gene: TRBV4-1; CDR3nt: TGCGCCAGCAGCCTCCTTCTCACCGTGGGGGCAACAGGGATCGAAGCTTTCTTT; CDR3aa: CASSLLLTVGATGIEAFF
j_gene: TRBJ2-2; d_gene: TRBD1; abundance: .; v_gene: TRBV28; CDR3nt: TGTGCCAGCAGTTTTTTCGGCAGGGGGACCGGGGAGCTGTTTTTT; CDR3aa: CASSFFGRGTGELFF
j_gene: TRBJ2-1; d_gene: TRBD2; abundance: .; v_gene: TRBV7-9; CDR3nt: TGTGCCAGCAGCTTCCGGACTAGCGGGGATATGGATGAGCAGTTCTTC; CDR3aa: CASSFRTSGDMDEQFF
j_gene: TRBJ1-2; d_gene: .; abundance: .; v_gene: TRBV12-3/TRBV12-4; CDR3nt: TGTGCCAGCAGTCCCCAGGCGAATGGCTACACCTTC; CDR3aa: CASSPQANGYTF
j_gene: TRBJ2-5; d_gene: .; abundance: .; v_gene: TRBV5-4; CDR3nt: TGTGCCAGCAGACCACAGAACAGGGAAGAGACCCAGTACTTC; CDR3aa: CASRPQNREETQYF
j_gene: TRBJ1-4; d_gene: .; abundance: .; v_gene: TRBV3-1/TRBV3-2; CDR3nt: TGTGCCAGCAGCCAAGGGACAGTCAATGAAAAACTGTTTTTT; CDR3aa: CASSQGTVNEKLFF
j_gene: TRBJ1-2; d_gene: .; abundance: .; v_gene: TRBV5-4; CDR3nt: TGTGCCAGCAGCTTGGGAAAGGGAGGTGGCTACACCTTC; CDR3aa: CASSLGKGGGYTF
j_gene: TRBJ2-5; d_gene: TRBD2; abundance: .; v_gene: TRBV24-1; CDR3nt: TGTGCCACCAGTGACTCACGGGAGGGCCTGGGGGAGACCCAGTACTTC; CDR3aa: CATSDSREGLGETQYF
j_gene: TRBJ2-7; d_gene: TRBD2; abundance: .; v_gene: TRBV25-1; CDR3nt: TGTGCCAGCACCCCTGGACTAGCGGGAATCCACGAGCAGTACTTC; CDR3aa: CASTPGLAGIHEQYF
j_gene: TRBJ2-1; d_gene: .; abundance: .; v_gene: TRBV5-1; CDR3nt: TGCGCCAGCAAGGTGGAGAATGAGCAGTTCTTC; CDR3aa: CASKVENEQFF
j_gene: TRBJ2-5; d_gene: .; abundance: .; v_gene: TRBV7-7; CDR3nt: TGTGCCAGCAGCCCCCAGCTAGCGCAAGAGACCCAGTACTTC; CDR3aa: CASSPQLAQETQYF
j_gene: TRBJ1-5; d_gene: .; abundance: few; v_gene: TRBV5-6; CDR3nt: TGTGCCAGCAGCTTGAATCCGGGAGCCAATCAGCCCCAGCATTTT; CDR3aa: CASSLNPGANQPQHF
j_gene: TRBJ1-2; d_gene: TRBD1; abundance: .; v_gene: TRBV9; CDR3nt: TGTGCCAGCAGCGGATCCCGGACAGGGTTGGGGCGGGGTTATGGCTACACCTTC; CDR3aa: CASSGSRTGLGRGYGYTF